This T cell receptor beta chain emerged from a study of human T cells and chemical hapten exposure. This clonotype was counted only a few times. What it binds is unknown. The time point is: patch test 3, about 24 weeks after DPC sensitization. The treatment denotes: therapeutic diphenylcyclopropenone sensitization with weekly scalp DPC. CDR1 SGHRS and CDR2 YFSETQ come from the germline V gene. V lost 0 bases, J lost 2 bases, and 3 bases stayed unmatched. The CDR3 length is 16 residues. During construction of the library, unique molecular identifiers were attached to individual cDNA molecules for quantitative, reproducible TCR counting. Authors' methods: A per-sample median of 95,638 TCRs was observed, with counts ranging from about 23,224 to 690,600. TCRdb independently ran MiXCR on the RACE reads; one entry per CDR3 protein. For this entry, the V and J calls and clone size follow TCRdb and not the study's own pipeline. The data contain 85,000 to 100,000 distinct CDR3 sequences, 27% of them singletons.

Study-wide results and caveats: No alteration of TCRs above 1 in 1000 frequency was seen with DPC sensitization.

The gene calls are TRBV5-1 and TRBJ2-1, with 9 bases lining up with TRBD2. This sample comprised whole blood, obtained in connection with sensitization to the hapten diphenylcyclopropenone (DPC). This clonotype was obtained from a man aged 40-49 years with alopecia areata. Some clones in this sample may be carry-over from other donors' samples. The CDR3, as DNA: TGCGCCAGCAGCTTGGTGACTAGCGGAACCTACAATGAGCAGTTCTTC. This translates into CASSLVTSGTYNEQFF. Full variable domain (missing parts from reference TRBV5-1 and TRBJ2-1): KAGVTQTPRYLIKTRGQQVTLSCSPISGHRSVSWYQQTPGQGLQFLFEYFSETQRNKGNFPGRFSGRQFSNSRSEMNVSTLELGDSALYLCASSLVTSGTYNEQFFGPGTRLTVL.